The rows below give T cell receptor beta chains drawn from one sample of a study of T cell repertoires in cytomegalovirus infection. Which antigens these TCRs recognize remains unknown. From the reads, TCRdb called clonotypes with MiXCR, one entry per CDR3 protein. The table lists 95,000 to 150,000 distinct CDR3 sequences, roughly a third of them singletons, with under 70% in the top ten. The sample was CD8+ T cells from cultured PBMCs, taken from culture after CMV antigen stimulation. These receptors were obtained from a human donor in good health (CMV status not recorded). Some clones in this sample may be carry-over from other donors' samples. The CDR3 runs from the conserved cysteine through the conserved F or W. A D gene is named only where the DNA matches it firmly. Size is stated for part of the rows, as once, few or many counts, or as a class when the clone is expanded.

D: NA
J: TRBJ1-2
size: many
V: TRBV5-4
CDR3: CASSQDSTNYRGYTF
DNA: TGTGCCAGCAGCCAGGACAGCACGAATTATCGGGGCTACACCTTC

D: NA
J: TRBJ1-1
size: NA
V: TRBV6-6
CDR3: CASSYRGGYTEAFF
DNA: TGTGCCAGCAGTTACCGAGGGGGGTACACTGAAGCTTTCTTT

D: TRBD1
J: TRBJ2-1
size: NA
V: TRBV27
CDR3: CASSLKGQGYVEQFF
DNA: TGTGCCAGCAGTCTCAAGGGACAGGGGTACGTTGAGCAGTTCTTC

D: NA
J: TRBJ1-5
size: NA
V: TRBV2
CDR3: CASTEFTNQPQHF
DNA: TGTGCCAGCACCGAATTTACCAATCAGCCCCAGCATTTT

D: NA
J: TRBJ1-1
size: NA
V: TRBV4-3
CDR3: CASSQDGGRNTEAFF
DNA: TGCGCCAGCAGCCAAGACGGGGGTCGGAACACTGAAGCTTTCTTT

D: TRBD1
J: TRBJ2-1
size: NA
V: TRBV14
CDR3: CASSQELGTGRNNEQFF
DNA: TGTGCCAGCAGCCAAGAGCTCGGGACAGGGAGGAACAATGAGCAGTTCTTC

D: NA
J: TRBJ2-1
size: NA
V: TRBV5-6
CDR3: CASSALDQGVYNEQFF
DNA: TGTGCCAGCAGCGCCCTGGACCAGGGAGTCTACAATGAGCAGTTCTTC

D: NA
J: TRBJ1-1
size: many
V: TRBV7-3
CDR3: CASSLTQNTEAFF
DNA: TGTGCCAGCAGCTTAACCCAGAACACTGAAGCTTTCTTT

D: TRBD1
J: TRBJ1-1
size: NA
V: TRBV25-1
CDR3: CASSPGQGDTEAFF
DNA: TGTGCCAGCAGTCCGGGACAGGGGGACACTGAAGCTTTCTTT

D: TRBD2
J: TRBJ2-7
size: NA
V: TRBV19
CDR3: CASGGGYEQYF
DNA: TGTGCCAGTGGGGGGGGATACGAGCAGTACTTC

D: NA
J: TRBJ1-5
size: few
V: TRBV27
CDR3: CASSSSGTLGNQPQHF
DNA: TGTGCCAGCAGTTCCTCCGGGACCCTCGGCAATCAGCCCCAGCATTTT

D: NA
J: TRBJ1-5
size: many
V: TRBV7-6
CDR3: CASSLDVGHQPQHF
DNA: TGTGCCAGCAGCTTAGATGTAGGTCACCAGCCCCAGCATTTT

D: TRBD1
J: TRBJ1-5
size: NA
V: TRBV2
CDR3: CASSRDRTGNQPQHF
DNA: TGTGCCAGCAGCAGGGACAGGACGGGCAATCAGCCCCAGCATTTT

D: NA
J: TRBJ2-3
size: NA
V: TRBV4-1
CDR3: CASSPILGGDYTSTDTQYF
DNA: TGCGCCAGCAGCCCCATCCTAGGGGGGGACTACACTAGCACAGATACGCAGTATTTT

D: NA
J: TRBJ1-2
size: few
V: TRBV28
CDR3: CASSLVLGNGYTF
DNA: TGTGCCAGCAGTTTAGTGTTAGGGAATGGCTACACCTTC

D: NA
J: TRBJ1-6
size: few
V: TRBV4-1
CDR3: CASSQVQQDYNSPLHF
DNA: TGCGCCAGCAGCCAAGTACAGCAAGACTATAATTCACCCCTCCACTTT

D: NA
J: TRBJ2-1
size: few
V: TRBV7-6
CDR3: CASSPTGPNYNEQFF
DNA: TGTGCCAGCAGCCCAACGGGGCCTAACTACAATGAGCAGTTCTTC

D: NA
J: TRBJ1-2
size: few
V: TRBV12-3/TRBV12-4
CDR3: CASSFVGDYGYTF
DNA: TGTGCCAGCAGTTTTGTAGGGGACTATGGCTACACCTTC

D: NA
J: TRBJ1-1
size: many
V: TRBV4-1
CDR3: CASSQGGIEAFF
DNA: TGCGCCAGCAGCCAGGGTGGGATAGAAGCTTTCTTT

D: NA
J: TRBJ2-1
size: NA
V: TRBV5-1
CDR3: CASSFGPPYNEQFF
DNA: TGCGCCAGCAGCTTCGGCCCTCCGTACAATGAGCAGTTCTTC

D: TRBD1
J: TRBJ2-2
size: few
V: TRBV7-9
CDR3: CASSTTGGYTGELFF
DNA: TGTGCCAGCAGCACCACAGGGGGCTACACCGGGGAGCTGTTTTTT

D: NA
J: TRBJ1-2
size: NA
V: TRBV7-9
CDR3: CASSSSGGLESGYTF
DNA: TGTGCCAGCAGCTCTTCCGGGGGGCTAGAGTCTGGCTACACCTTC

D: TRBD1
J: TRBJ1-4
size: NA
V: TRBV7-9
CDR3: CASSAATGASNEKLFF
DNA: TGTGCCAGCAGCGCGGCGACAGGGGCCAGTAATGAAAAACTGTTTTTT

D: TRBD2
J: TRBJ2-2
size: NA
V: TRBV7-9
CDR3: CASRKGLAGENTGELFF
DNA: TGTGCCAGCAGAAAGGGACTAGCGGGGGAGAACACCGGGGAGCTGTTTTTT

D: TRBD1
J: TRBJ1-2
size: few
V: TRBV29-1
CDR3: CSVEVRDSPDYGYTF
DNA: TGCAGCGTTGAAGTACGGGACAGTCCAGACTATGGCTACACCTTC

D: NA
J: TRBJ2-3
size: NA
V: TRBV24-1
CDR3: CATSDTGRGTDTQYF
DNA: TGTGCCACCAGTGACACAGGGAGGGGTACAGATACGCAGTATTTT

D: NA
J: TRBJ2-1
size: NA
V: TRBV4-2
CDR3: CASSRPGRQDDNEQFF
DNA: TGTGCCAGCAGCCGACCCGGGCGGCAGGATGACAATGAGCAGTTCTTC

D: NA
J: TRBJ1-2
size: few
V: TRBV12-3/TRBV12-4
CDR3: CASSLARVGYGYTF
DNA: TGTGCCAGCAGTTTAGCGCGTGTGGGTTATGGCTACACCTTC

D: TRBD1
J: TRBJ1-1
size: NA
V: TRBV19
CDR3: CASSSGTGVAFF
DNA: TGTGCCAGTAGTTCCGGGACAGGGGTCGCTTTCTTT

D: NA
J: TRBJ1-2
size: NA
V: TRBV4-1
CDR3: CASSQGPGSVDGYTF
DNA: TGCGCCAGCAGCCAAGGTCCAGGGAGCGTTGATGGCTACACCTTC

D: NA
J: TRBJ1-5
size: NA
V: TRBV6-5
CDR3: CASSHGTPWGPQHF
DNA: TGTGCCAGCAGTCACGGGACGCCTTGGGGGCCCCAGCATTTT

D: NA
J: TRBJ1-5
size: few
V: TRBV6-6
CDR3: CASSIGIGPQHF
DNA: TGTGCCAGCAGTATCGGAATTGGACCCCAGCATTTT

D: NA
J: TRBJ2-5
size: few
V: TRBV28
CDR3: CASSTRQDRQETQYF
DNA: TGTGCCAGCAGTACACGACAGGACAGACAAGAGACCCAGTACTTC

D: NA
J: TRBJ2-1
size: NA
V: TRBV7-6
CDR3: CASSLQDFGYNVQFF
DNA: TGTGCCAGCAGCCTTCAGGACTTCGGATACAATGTGCAGTTCTTC

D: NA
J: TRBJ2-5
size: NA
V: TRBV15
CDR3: CATSRQGGLAQYF
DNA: TGTGCCACCAGCAGACAAGGGGGTTTGGCCCAGTACTTC

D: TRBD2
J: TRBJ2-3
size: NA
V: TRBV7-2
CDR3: CASSSGLAGGGGTDTQYF
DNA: TGTGCCAGCAGCTCGGGACTAGCGGGGGGTGGCGGCACAGATACGCAGTATTTT

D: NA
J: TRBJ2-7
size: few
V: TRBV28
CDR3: CASKGRVDGEQYF
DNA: TGTGCCAGCAAGGGCAGGGTCGACGGCGAGCAGTACTTC

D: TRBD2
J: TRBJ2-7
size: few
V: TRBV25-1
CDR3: CASRAPLLAGGSYEQYF
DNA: TGTGCCAGCAGAGCCCCCCTTCTAGCGGGGGGGAGCTACGAGCAGTACTTC

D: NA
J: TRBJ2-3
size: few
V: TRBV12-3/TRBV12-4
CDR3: CASSLSDTQYF
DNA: TGTGCCAGCAGTTTATCAGATACGCAGTATTTT

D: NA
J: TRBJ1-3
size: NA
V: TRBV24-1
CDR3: CATSDPSSSGNTIYF
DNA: TGTGCCACCAGTGATCCCTCGAGCTCTGGAAACACCATATATTTT

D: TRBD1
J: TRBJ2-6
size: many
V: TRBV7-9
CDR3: CASSRTQGQGLSGANVLTF
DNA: TGTGCCAGCAGCCGCACACAAGGACAGGGACTTTCTGGGGCCAACGTCCTGACTTTC

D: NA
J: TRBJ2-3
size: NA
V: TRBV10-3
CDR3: CAIREYDPTYTQYF
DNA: TGTGCCATCAGGGAGTATGACCCCACATATACGCAGTATTTT

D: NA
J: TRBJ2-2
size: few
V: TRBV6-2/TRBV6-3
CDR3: CASSYSLAGELFF
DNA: TGTGCCAGCAGTTACAGTTTAGCCGGGGAGCTGTTTTTT

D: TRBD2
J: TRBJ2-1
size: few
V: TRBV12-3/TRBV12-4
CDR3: CASSSLPGSGGVNEQFF
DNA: TGTGCCAGCAGTTCGTTGCCAGGTAGCGGGGGTGTTAATGAGCAGTTCTTC

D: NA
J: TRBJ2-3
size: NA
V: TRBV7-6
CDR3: CASQDSTDTQYF
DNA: TGTGCCAGCCAGGACAGCACAGATACGCAGTATTTT

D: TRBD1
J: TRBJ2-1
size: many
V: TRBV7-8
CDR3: CASRSKPGQSHNEQFF
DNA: TGTGCCAGCAGGAGTAAACCGGGACAGAGTCACAATGAGCAGTTCTTC

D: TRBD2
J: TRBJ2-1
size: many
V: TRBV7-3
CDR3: CASSLRAGGLYNEQFF
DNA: TGTGCCAGCAGCTTAAGGGCGGGGGGCCTATACAATGAGCAGTTCTTC